This T cell receptor (beta chain) was recorded in a study of vaccination and CD4 T cells after COVID-19 (dated by TCRdb to 2021 to 2024). Background for the entire study: Convalescent patients had a positive SARS-CoV-2 result on nasal swab PCR, and of these patients, several had mild disease and one had severe disease. The convalescent cohort included six males and four females, with two Hispanic individuals, seven Caucasians, two Asians and one multiracial person. Two doses of either the Pfizer-BioNTech BNT162b2 vaccine (n=8) or the Moderna mRNA-1273 vaccine (n=2) were administered to participants. Post-COVID blood samples were collected from convalescent patients a median of roughly 100 days after diagnosis, with a range of roughly 30 to 161 days. The time from the second vaccine dose to post-vaccine blood sampling had a median of roughly 72 days and ranged from about 14 to 250 days. Culture stimuli were overlapping spike peptide pools from SARS-CoV-2 and from the common cold coronaviruses HCoV-NL63, HCoV-OC43 and HCoV-229E. Control cultures received a CEFX viral epitope pool as the positive control, an HIV-1 Nef peptide pool as the negative control, or no peptide. In about 11 COVID-19 convalescent patients and a few infection-naive healthy vaccine recipients, the spike-specific CD4+ TCR repertoire before mRNA vaccination was compared with the repertoire after mRNA vaccination. Findings and caveats that apply to the study as a whole: The median count of SARS-CoV-2-reactive clonotypes went up from under 25 after infection to about 40 after vaccination, although the change was not significant. Of the vaccine-specific clones found in convalescent patients, nearly all (304 of 307) were mono-reactive for SARS-CoV-2 spike instead of being cross-reactive with common cold coronaviruses. Among convalescent patients, a median about 90% of the SARS-CoV-2-reactive clones seen after vaccination appeared only after vaccination, which suggests priming specific to the vaccine. The study included relatively few convalescent patients and did not analyze early timepoints after natural infection.

The method was PCR. TCR sequencing of DNA from cultured CD4+ T cells used the Oncomine TCR Beta short-read assay at the Johns Hopkins FTIC core. The QIAamp micro DNA kit was used to extract genomic DNA from the cultured CD4+ T cells. The Oncomine TCR Beta libraries from cultured CD4+ T cells were pooled using unique dual indexes and then sequenced on an Illumina iSeq 100. The authors' pipeline ran thus. Non-productive sequences were removed, and CDR3s that did not start with C, did not end with F or W, or were shorter than 7 amino acids were discarded. Antigen-specific clonotypes were identified with the MANAFEST web application by comparing peptide-stimulated wells with reference and other culture wells. An FDR below 0.05, an odds ratio above 5, and a productive frequency above 0.1% in at least two of three replicate wells were required for clones to be considered positive. Clonotypes that were significantly expanded in both SARS-CoV-2 spike wells and at least one common cold coronavirus spike condition were defined as cross-reactive. CDR3 homology was assessed with Levenshtein distances (stringdist) and unrooted phylogenetic trees (ape) in R version 3.6.1. The public sequencing data were trimmed at Q25 with fastp and processed into clonotypes with MiXCR by TCRdb, which kept only in-frame beta chains. Rows matching on CDR3 protein sequence are summarized as one entry with the most common DNA and genes. TCRdb, not the original authors, processed these V and J calls. The sample contains approximately 15,000 distinct CDR3 sequences, about 57% of them found a single time. 9.5% to 15% of the sample lies in the top ten.

This clonotype was picked up a small number of times. Its antigen is currently not known. One base away there is no much larger clone; base qualities are not given. Read against the paper, the sample's treatment or condition label means: approximately 9-day PBMC culture with coronavirus spike peptide pools or control peptides (ViraFEST assay). To expand antigen-specific T cells with peptide pools and then pick out the expanded clonotypes through TCR sequencing, the study relied on the ViraFEST assay. The positive SARS-CoV-2 PCR tests of the convalescent patients were dated from March to December 2020, before the Alpha, Beta and Delta variants emerged in the United States. Each well held 1.5 million to 2.5 million PBMCs cultured with around 9 ug/ml peptide pools in IMDM containing roughly 5% human AB serum and roughly 10 IU/ml IL-2. Half of the culture medium was replaced with fresh IL-2-containing medium on days 3 and 7. Once the cells had been in culture for about 10 days, the EasySep CD4+ T cell isolation kit was used to isolate CD4+ T cells by negative selection. Ficoll-Paque Plus gradient centrifugation was used to isolate PBMCs from whole blood, and the isolated PBMCs were then either used fresh or cryopreserved at -140C. Each culture condition was generally run in triplicate wells.

The CDR3 numbers 14 residues from cysteine through phenylalanine. Just the 42-base CDR3 DNA is kept, in frame starting at base 1. CDR1 MNHNS and CDR2 SASEGT were looked up in the germline V gene. The germline V end is reduced by 6 bases and the J end by 11 bases; junction bases left unmatched: 13. The rearranged segments are TRBV6-1 and TRBJ1-5; 7 of the junction bases match TRBD1. This receptor was obtained from a human donor who had recovered from COVID-19. What was sequenced was CD4+ T cells from blood, cultured in vitro. The sequence in DNA is TGTGCCAGCAGCTCCGGACAGGCGAATTTAGCCCAGCATTTT. The resulting protein is CASSSGQANLAQHF.